These 10 T cell receptor beta chains were sequenced from one sample in a study of control samples from healthy donors and cancer patients. Using immunoSEQ multiplex PCR, the repertoire was profiled, and TCRdb retains in-frame clones only, with some absent. The data show more than 95,000 clones, roughly 89% seen once. The sequencing sample was made of PBMCs. Receptor source: a man aged 60 to 69 with lung cancer.

This chain uses TRBV6-6 with TRBJ1-5; TRBD1 might be the D (6 bases). Per germline, CDR1 MNHNY and CDR2 SVGAGI (reference sequence). CDR3 length: 14 residues. V lost 5 bases to trimming and J lost 5 bases, with 13 bases between them. CDR3 coding DNA: TGTGCCAGCAGTCAGAGGGCAGGGGATCAGCCCCAGCATTTT. It yields the protein CASSQRAGDQPQHF.

The rearrangement joins TRBV4-1 to TRBJ2-1; D gene ambiguous. This CDR3 is 14 amino acids long. Germline CDR1 is MGHRA and CDR2 is YSYEKL. The ends were cut back, 3 bases at V and 3 bases at J, with 9 bases in the middle. The CDR3 reads CASSHRWDYNEQFF. DNA for the CDR3: TGCGCCAGCAGCCATCGGTGGGACTACAATGAGCAGTTCTTC.

The chain carries TRBV12-3 or TRBV12-4 and TRBJ2-3, with D perhaps matching TRBD1 (6 bases). Deletions cut 7 bases from V and 6 bases from J, with 14 bases between. The CDR3 is 13 residues long. CDR3 sequence (DNA): TGTGCCAGCAATCCTACAGGGCGGGATACGCAGTATTTT. It is translated as CASNPTGRDTQYF.

This chain connects TRBV4-2 to TRBJ1-2, with 9 bases fitting TRBD1. The CDR3 contains 16 residues. After removal of 0 bases from V and 4 bases from J, the junction contained 6 bases not matched to a gene. Looked up from germline, CDR1 is LGHNA and CDR2 is YNFKEQ. CDR3 sequence (DNA): TGTGCCAGCAGCCAAGAGGGACAGGGTTTGGGCTATGGCTACACCTTC. The encoded protein is CASSQEGQGLGYGYTF.

This rearrangement joins TRBV6-5 to TRBJ2-7, with 10 positions matching TRBD1. V lost 6 bases, J lost 1 base, and 6 bases stayed unmatched. The CDR3 extends over 15 amino acids. CDR1 is MNHEY and CDR2 is SVGAGI in the germline V gene. The CDR3: CASRVGTGVSYEQYF. CDR3 nucleotides: TGTGCCAGCAGGGTAGGGACAGGGGTATCCTACGAGCAGTACTTC.

The chain links TRBV24-1 to TRBJ1-4; D may be TRBD1 (6 bases). Germline V lookup: CDR1 KGHDR, CDR2 SFDVKD. The germline V and J ends were trimmed by 4 bases and 8 bases, with 13 bases remaining between them. The CDR3 extends over 14 amino acids. CDR3 loop: CATSDGGSGEKLFF. Here the CDR3 DNA reads TGTGCCACCAGTGACGGGGGCTCGGGGGAAAAACTGTTTTTT.

The chain links TRBV3-1 (or the pseudogene TRBV3-2) to TRBJ1-2; D gene unclear. The V and J ends lost 7 bases and 4 bases respectively, with 13 bases between them. Looked up from germline, CDR1 is LGHDT and CDR2 is YNNKEL (reference sequence). The CDR3 is made up of 13 amino acids. This CDR3 is CASKDTRAYGYTF. The CDR3 region has the DNA TGTGCCAGCAAAGATACAAGGGCCTATGGCTACACCTTC.

The V and J genes are TRBV18 and TRBJ2-7; TRBD1 agrees at 10 bases. V gave up 5 bases and J gave up 3 bases; unmatched junction bases: 4. The germline gives CDR1 KGHSH, CDR2 LQKENI. The CDR3 is made up of 14 amino acids. The CDR3 DNA sequence: TGTGCCAGCTCAGCCGGGACAGGGGACTACGAGCAGTACTTC. Translation: CASSAGTGDYEQYF.

On this clone itself: This same CDR3 is encoded by further DNA sequences in the sample. The chain combines TRBV15 with TRBJ1-5; perhaps TRBD1 as D (5 bases). The CDR3 is 15 amino acids. V was cut by 0 bases and J by 1 base, with 7 bases left in between. Germline lookup yields CDR1 LNHNV and CDR2 YYDKDF (reference sequence). The CDR3 is CATSRERGSNQPQHF. CDR3 coding DNA: TGTGCCACCAGCAGAGAGAGGGGAAGCAATCAGCCCCAGCATTTT. Complete variable domain (other parts from reference TRBV15 and TRBJ1-5): DAMVIQNPRYQVTQFGKPVTLSCSQTLNHNVMYWYQQKSSQAPKLLFHYYDKDFNNEADTPDNFQSRRPNTSFCFLDIRSPGLGDTAMYLCATSRERGSNQPQHFGDGTRLSIL.

The CDR3 spells CASTLHPREETQYF. CDR3 nucleotide sequence: TGTGCCAGTACGCTCCATCCCAGGGAAGAGACCCAGTACTTC. V is TRBV27 and J is TRBJ2-5; tentatively, D is TRBD1 (5 bases). The V gene's germline CDR1 is MNHEY and CDR2 SMNVEV (reference sequence). The CDR3 covers 14 residues. Trimming shortened V by 9 bases and J by 3 bases, and 17 bases separated the two germline ends.